This T cell receptor (beta chain) was observed in a study of T cells in Graves' hyperthyroidism and ophthalmopathy. General study points: Expanded thyroid clonotypes (above 0.001) were mostly also found in blood.

This CDR3 has 16 amino acids. From germline, CDR1 is SEHNR and CDR2 FQNEAQ (reference sequence). The germline V and J ends were trimmed by 5 bases and 0 bases, with 16 bases remaining between them. With respect to this clonotype: The antigen is undetermined.

Fresh peripheral blood, 10 ml, yielded the PBMCs. Researchers took RNA transcripts and amplified the TCR beta CDR3 regions from them. A set of HTBI primers served as the primers for a first-round RT-PCR of the TCR CDR3. MiXCR, run by TCRdb on the multiplex PCR reads, gives a single entry per CDR3 protein. Of 600,000 to 800,000 distinct CDR3 sequences listed, under 45% are singletons. The chain combines TRBV7-9 with TRBJ1-1; weak D call: TRBD1 (5 bases). The clonotype originates from a woman in her thirties or forties with Graves' hyperthyroidism. The source material was blood. This chain's CDR3 is CASSPVGGFMNTEAFF. In nucleotides, the CDR3 is TGTGCCAGCAGCCCCGTTGGGGGGTTCATGAACACTGAAGCTTTCTTT.